The T cell receptor beta chain described here comes from a study of cytomegalovirus exposure and HLA in healthy donors. Whole-study findings and limits: HLA alleles were associated with 15,000 to 20,000 TCR beta sequences in a later analysis at 0.05 false discovery rate.

About this clone itself: The antigen remains undetermined. Germline and junction disagree at one end, which may indicate a read error.

PCR used 60 Vbeta primers and 13 Jbeta primers. Profiling relied on immunoSEQ multiplex PCR, and the TCRdb table lists in-frame clones only, not all of them. This table has roughly 170,000 clones, roughly 85% appearing once. In germline, CDR1 is SGHTA, CDR2 FQGNSA. CDR3 size: 12 residues. The material sequenced was PBMCs. V gene TRBV7-2 combines with J gene TRBJ2-5, with 8 bases that match TRBD1. The receptor was isolated from a man aged 30 to 45 in good health and CMV-seronegative. DNA for the CDR3: TGTGCCAGCAGCCTCTTACCCGGGACAGGACACTTC. It encodes CASSLLPGTGHF. The full variable domain, its missing parts supplied by reference TRBV7-2 and TRBJ2-5, is GAGVSQSPSNKVTEKGKDVELRCDPISGHTALYWYRQSLGQGLEFLIYFQGNSAPDKSGLPSDRFSAERTGGSVSTLTIQRTQQEDSAVYLCASSLLPGTGHFGPGTRLLVL.